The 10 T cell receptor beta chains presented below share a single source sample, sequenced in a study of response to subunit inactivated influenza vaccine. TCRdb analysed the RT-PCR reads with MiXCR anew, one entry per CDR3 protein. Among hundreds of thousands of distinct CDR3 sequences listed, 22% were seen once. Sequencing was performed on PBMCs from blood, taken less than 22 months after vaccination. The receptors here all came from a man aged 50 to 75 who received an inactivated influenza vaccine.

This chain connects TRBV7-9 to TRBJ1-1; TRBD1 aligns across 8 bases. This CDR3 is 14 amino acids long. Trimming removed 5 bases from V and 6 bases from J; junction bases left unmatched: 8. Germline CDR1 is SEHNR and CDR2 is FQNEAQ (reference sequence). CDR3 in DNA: TGTGCCAGCAGCCCTACCTTGACAGGGGCTGAAGCTTTCTTT. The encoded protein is CASSPTLTGAEAFF.

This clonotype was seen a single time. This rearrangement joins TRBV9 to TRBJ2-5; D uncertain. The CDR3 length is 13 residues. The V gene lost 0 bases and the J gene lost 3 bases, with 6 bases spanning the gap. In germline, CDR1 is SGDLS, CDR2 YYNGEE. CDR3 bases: TGTGCCAGCAGCGTAGATTGGAAAGAGACCCAGTACTTC. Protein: CASSVDWKETQYF.

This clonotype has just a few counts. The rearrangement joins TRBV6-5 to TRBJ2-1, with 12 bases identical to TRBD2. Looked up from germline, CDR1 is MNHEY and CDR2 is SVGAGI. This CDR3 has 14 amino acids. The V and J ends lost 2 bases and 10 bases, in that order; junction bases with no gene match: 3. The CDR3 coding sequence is TGTGCCAGCAGTTACAGACTAGCGGGAGACGAGCAGTTCTTC. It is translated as CASSYRLAGDEQFF.

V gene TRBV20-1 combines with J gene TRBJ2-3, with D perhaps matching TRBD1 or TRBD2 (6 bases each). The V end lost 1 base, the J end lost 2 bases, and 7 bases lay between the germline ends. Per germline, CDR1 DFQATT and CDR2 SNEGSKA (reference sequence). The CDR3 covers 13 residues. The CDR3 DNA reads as TGCAGTGCTAGAGCGGGGGCCACAGATACGCAGTATTTT. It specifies CSARAGATDTQYF.

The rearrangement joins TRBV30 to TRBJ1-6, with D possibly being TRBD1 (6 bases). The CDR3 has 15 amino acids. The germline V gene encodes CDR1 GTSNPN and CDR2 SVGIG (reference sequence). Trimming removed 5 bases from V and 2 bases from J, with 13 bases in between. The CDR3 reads CAWLKGGAYNSPLHF. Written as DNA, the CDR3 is TGTGCCTGGCTAAAAGGGGGGGCCTATAATTCACCCCTCCACTTT.

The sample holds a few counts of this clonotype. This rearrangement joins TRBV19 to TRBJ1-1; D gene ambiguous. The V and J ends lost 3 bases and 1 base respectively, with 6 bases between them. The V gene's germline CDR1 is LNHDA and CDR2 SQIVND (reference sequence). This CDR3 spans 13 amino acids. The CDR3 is CASSILRNTEAFF. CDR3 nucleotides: TGTGCCAGTAGTATTTTAAGGAACACTGAAGCTTTCTTT.

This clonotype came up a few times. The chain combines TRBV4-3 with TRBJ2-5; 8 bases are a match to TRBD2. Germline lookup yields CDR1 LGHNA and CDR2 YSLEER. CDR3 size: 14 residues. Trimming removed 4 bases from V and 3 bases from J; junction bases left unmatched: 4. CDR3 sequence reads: CASSRQAGEETQYF. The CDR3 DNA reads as TGCGCCAGCAGCCGCCAAGCGGGAGAAGAGACCCAGTACTTC.

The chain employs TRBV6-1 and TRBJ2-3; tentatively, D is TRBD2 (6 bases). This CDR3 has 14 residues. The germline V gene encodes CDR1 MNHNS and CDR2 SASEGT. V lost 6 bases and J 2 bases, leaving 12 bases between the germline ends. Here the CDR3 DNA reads TGTGCCAGCAGCCACAGGAGGGCCACAGATACGCAGTATTTT. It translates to CASSHRRATDTQYF.

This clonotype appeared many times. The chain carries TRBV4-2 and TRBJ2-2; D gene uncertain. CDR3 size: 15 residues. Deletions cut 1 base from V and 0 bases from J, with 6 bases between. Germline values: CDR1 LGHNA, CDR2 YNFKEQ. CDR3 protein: CASSQAYPNTGELFF. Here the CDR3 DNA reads TGTGCCAGCAGCCAAGCTTACCCGAACACCGGGGAGCTGTTTTTT.

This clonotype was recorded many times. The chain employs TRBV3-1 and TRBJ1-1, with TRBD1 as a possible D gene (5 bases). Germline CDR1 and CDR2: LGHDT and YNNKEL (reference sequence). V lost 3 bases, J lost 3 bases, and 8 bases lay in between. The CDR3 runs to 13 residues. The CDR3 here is CASSQQGDTEAFF. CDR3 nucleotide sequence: TGTGCCAGCAGCCAGCAGGGTGACACTGAAGCTTTCTTT.